A selection of T cell receptor beta chains follows, all from one sample in a study of blood T cell repertoires in COVID-19. Profiled with immunoSEQ multiplex PCR; TCRdb holds only in-frame clones, not every one. This sample carries a few hundred thousand clones, 85% of them seen once, and the ten largest clones take around 2.9%. The specimen sequenced was peripheral blood. Receptor source: a man between 45 and 60 years old who had recovered from COVID-19. The CDR3 runs from the conserved cysteine through the conserved F or W.

J gene: TRBJ2-7
V gene: TRBV30
CDR3 protein: CAWSVKTRVSEQYF

J gene: TRBJ1-2
V gene: TRBV5-1
CDR3 protein: CASSLGQGGVYGYTF

J gene: TRBJ1-1
V gene: TRBV7-2
CDR3 protein: CASSSFQGHTEAFF

J gene: TRBJ1-2
V gene: TRBV28
CDR3 protein: CASSLSTGGYTF

J gene: TRBJ2-7
V gene: TRBV6-4
CDR3 protein: CASSDPPSGIHYEQYF

J gene: TRBJ1-1
V gene: TRBV27
CDR3 protein: CASSPYRGTEAFF

J gene: TRBJ2-7
V gene: TRBV4-1
CDR3 protein: CASSPRDRDYEQYF

J gene: TRBJ2-2
V gene: TRBV5-1
CDR3 protein: CASSLTYNTGELFF

J gene: TRBJ1-6
V gene: TRBV27
CDR3 protein: CASSLGGRDSPLHF

J gene: TRBJ1-6
V gene: TRBV28
CDR3 protein: CASSFGQRSSPLHF

J gene: TRBJ2-5
V gene: TRBV2
CDR3 protein: CASSELFFLGETQYF

J gene: TRBJ1-3
V gene: TRBV4-2
CDR3 protein: CASSQDTGRNTIYF

J gene: TRBJ2-3
V gene: TRBV18
CDR3 protein: CASSPGQGTRDTQYF

J gene: TRBJ1-5
V gene: TRBV19
CDR3 protein: CASRGRQNNQPQHF

J gene: TRBJ2-5
V gene: TRBV20-1
CDR3 protein: CSASLGGLQETQYF

J gene: TRBJ1-5
V gene: TRBV30
CDR3 protein: CAWSKGLGNQPQHF

J gene: TRBJ2-5
V gene: TRBV9
CDR3 protein: CASSVRRQGGETQYF

J gene: TRBJ1-4
V gene: TRBV19
CDR3 protein: CASSAGAHGNEKLFF

J gene: TRBJ2-2
V gene: TRBV7-2
CDR3 protein: CASSLDRGRTGELFF

J gene: TRBJ2-7
V gene: TRBV15
CDR3 protein: CATSRGVTYEQYF

J gene: TRBJ2-3
V gene: TRBV5-1
CDR3 protein: CASSQMETSTDTQYF

J gene: TRBJ2-3
V gene: TRBV7-9
CDR3 protein: CASSLASTGGRDTQYF

J gene: TRBJ1-4
V gene: TRBV10-1
CDR3 protein: CASSEEAGTNEKLFF

J gene: TRBJ2-2
V gene: TRBV6-5
CDR3 protein: CASRRAISGTGELFF

J gene: TRBJ2-3
V gene: TRBV7-9
CDR3 protein: CASSPDRRTDTQYF

J gene: TRBJ1-6
V gene: TRBV5-4
CDR3 protein: CASSPGTQLTGIGSPLHF

J gene: TRBJ2-1
V gene: TRBV6-5
CDR3 protein: CASQGGGSRHEQFF

J gene: TRBJ1-4
V gene: TRBV6-5
CDR3 protein: CASIMDRGNEKLFF

J gene: TRBJ2-2
V gene: TRBV2
CDR3 protein: CASSEDDLGVTGELFF

J gene: TRBJ2-3
V gene: TRBV4-1
CDR3 protein: CASSQALAGGSDTQYF

J gene: TRBJ1-2
V gene: TRBV2
CDR3 protein: CASSDGQRSNYGYTF

J gene: TRBJ2-1
V gene: TRBV5-1
CDR3 protein: CASTLAGGTYNEQFF

J gene: TRBJ1-3
V gene: TRBV28
CDR3 protein: CASSLAGTGRNTIYF

J gene: TRBJ2-7
V gene: TRBV10-3
CDR3 protein: CAMGGGRTRSDEQYF

J gene: TRBJ2-7
V gene: TRBV2
CDR3 protein: CASSEWQGRQYF

J gene: TRBJ1-1
V gene: TRBV25-1
CDR3 protein: CASSEVLNTEAFF

J gene: TRBJ1-5
V gene: TRBV18
CDR3 protein: CASSPGTGGKYSNQPQHF

J gene: TRBJ2-3
V gene: TRBV5-1
CDR3 protein: CASSLGQSTDTQYF

J gene: TRBJ2-5
V gene: TRBV18
CDR3 protein: CASSPRDLAGSKETQYF

J gene: TRBJ1-6
V gene: TRBV2
CDR3 protein: CASRSTGGNSPLHF

J gene: TRBJ2-1
V gene: TRBV28
CDR3 protein: CASSLGTGGHYNEQFF

J gene: TRBJ2-2
V gene: TRBV7-6
CDR3 protein: CASSPQGLAGARGGELFF

J gene: TRBJ2-5
V gene: TRBV27
CDR3 protein: CASSRTSGITSETQYF

J gene: TRBJ2-3
V gene: TRBV5-1
CDR3 protein: CASSPSPPSTDTQYF

J gene: TRBJ1-1
V gene: TRBV3-1/TRBV3-2
CDR3 protein: CASSHGTVIGTEAFF

J gene: TRBJ1-3
V gene: TRBV19
CDR3 protein: CASGQSSSGNTIYF

J gene: TRBJ2-1
V gene: TRBV15
CDR3 protein: CATSRGSGGYNEQFF

J gene: TRBJ1-5
V gene: TRBV7-8
CDR3 protein: CASSLSQGALGQPQHF

J gene: TRBJ2-7
V gene: TRBV28
CDR3 protein: CASSLLKDRGKTYEQYF

J gene: TRBJ2-7
V gene: TRBV5-1
CDR3 protein: CASSLISGTYEQYF

J gene: TRBJ2-2
V gene: TRBV10-3
CDR3 protein: CAITSGLAGGPTGELFF

J gene: TRBJ1-5
V gene: TRBV15
CDR3 protein: CATRTGGASGQPQHF

J gene: TRBJ2-7
V gene: TRBV29-1
CDR3 protein: CSVVTGASYEQYF